The 24 T cell receptor beta chains listed next were all sequenced from one sample in a study of CD8 T cells in Susac syndrome. With random hexamers, roughly 0.5 to 1 ug RNA was reverse transcribed. Using its own MiXCR run on the immunoSEQ multiplex PCR reads, TCRdb lists one record per CDR3 protein. The sample consists of 250,000 to 350,000 distinct CDR3 sequences, roughly 81% of them appearing once. Specimen: CD8+ T cells from PBMCs. The receptors derive from a human donor with multiple sclerosis.

The chain carries TRBV28 and TRBJ1-5; D is ambiguous. This CDR3 region has 12 residues. V was trimmed by 5 bases and J by 4 bases, leaving 6 bases between them. CDR1 is MDHEN and CDR2 is SYDVKM in the germline V gene. CDR3 in amino acids: CASSSANQPQHF. CDR3 nucleotides: TGTGCCAGCAGTAGTGCGAATCAGCCCCAGCATTTT.

V is TRBV27 and J is TRBJ2-7; TRBD2 is a possible D gene (6 bases). V shed 2 bases and J shed 6 bases, with 14 bases lying between them. The CDR3 is 14 amino acids. Germline V gene data show CDR1 as MNHEY and CDR2 as SMNVEV (reference sequence). CDR3 sequence: CASSLRENSGEQYF. DNA for the CDR3: TGTGCCAGCAGTTTACGGGAGAACTCAGGCGAGCAGTACTTC.

The chain combines TRBV30 with TRBJ1-4; the match to TRBD1 covers 8 bases. From germline, CDR1 is GTSNPN and CDR2 SVGIG (reference sequence). V was pared by 5 bases and J by 8 bases, with 4 bases of the junction left unmatched. The CDR3 extends over 12 amino acids. The DNA of the CDR3 is TGTGCCTGGGATTGGACAGGGGAAAAACTGTTTTTT. Its protein is CAWDWTGEKLFF.

This chain uses TRBV9 with TRBJ2-7, with 7 bases fitting TRBD2. The junction had 11 bases not matched to a gene; V was cut back by 5 bases and J by 3 bases. CDR3 length equals 15 residues. CDR1 SGDLS and CDR2 YYNGEE come from the germline V gene. CDR3 loop: CASRREGTNHYEQYF. The CDR3 DNA sequence: TGTGCCAGCAGGCGCGAGGGGACTAACCACTACGAGCAGTACTTC.

J is TRBJ2-5 and V is TRBV11-2; D gene unclear. CDR1 is SGHAT and CDR2 is FQNNGV in the germline V gene. The CDR3 is made up of 12 amino acids. Trimming cost V 3 bases and J 3 bases, with 5 bases left between them. In nucleotides, the CDR3 is TGTGCCAGCAGCTTTGCTAAAGAGACCCAGTACTTC. Translation gives CASSFAKETQYF.

The V call is TRBV27, the J call TRBJ2-7, with D possibly TRBD1 on 5 matching bases. The length of the CDR3 is 14 residues. Germline lookup yields CDR1 MNHEY and CDR2 SMNVEV (reference sequence). Deletions cut 0 bases from V and 2 bases from J, with 8 bases between. Here the CDR3 DNA reads TGTGCCAGCAGTTTATCAGGGGCGACCTACGAGCAGTACTTC. This encodes CASSLSGATYEQYF.

This sequence joins TRBV10-3 and TRBJ2-2, with D possibly being TRBD2 (7 bases). V dropped 0 bases and J dropped 3 bases, with 11 bases sitting between them. This CDR3 spans 16 amino acids. Germline CDR1 ENHRY, CDR2 SYGVKD. In DNA form, the CDR3 reads TGTGCCATCAGTGAGTCAGGGGGGGCTTACACCGGGGAGCTGTTTTTT. This sequence encodes CAISESGGAYTGELFF.

The chain recombines TRBV28 with TRBJ1-5; 11 bases fit TRBD1. In germline, CDR1 is MDHEN, CDR2 SYDVKM. The junction had 4 bases not matched to a gene; V was cut back by 2 bases and J by 4 bases. The CDR3 runs to 16 residues. In DNA, the CDR3 is TGTGCCAGCAGTTTACGGACAGGGGGCCTAAATCAGCCCCAGCATTTT. This sequence encodes CASSLRTGGLNQPQHF.

CDR3 amino acids: CASSRRTGDLDGYTF. CDR3 DNA sequence: TGTGCCAGCAGCCGTCGGACAGGGGATTTAGATGGCTACACCTTC. This sequence joins TRBV14 and TRBJ1-2; 9 positions agree with TRBD1. Germline V gives CDR1 SGHDN, CDR2 FVKESK. The CDR3 consists of 15 residues. Unmatched junction bases numbered 9, after V lost 4 bases and J lost 6 bases. Together with reference TRBV14 and TRBJ1-2, the CDR3 gives the full variable domain: EAGVTQFPSHSVIEKGQTVTLRCDPISGHDNLYWYRRVMGKEIKFLLHFVKESKQDESGMPNNRFLAERTGGTYSTLKVQPAELEDSGVYFCASSRRTGDLDGYTFGSGTRLTVV.

V is TRBV28 and J is TRBJ2-3, with no clear D. Deletions cut 6 bases from V and 4 bases from J, with 8 bases between. This CDR3 region has 12 residues. Per germline, CDR1 MDHEN and CDR2 SYDVKM. This chain's CDR3 is CASSSMADTQYF. The CDR3 bases are TGTGCCAGCAGCTCGATGGCAGATACGCAGTATTTT.

In regard to this clonotype: A single base separates this from a much larger clone, so it may be a read error. The chain joins TRBV27 to TRBJ2-1, with D uncertain. Looked up from germline, CDR1 is MNHEY and CDR2 is SMNVEV (reference sequence). This CDR3 has 15 residues. V gave up 5 bases and J gave up 0 bases, with 11 bases separating them. The CDR3 bases are TGTGCCAGCAGTCTTAGCCGGAGCTCCTACAATGAGCAGTTCTTC. Translating it yields CASSLSRSSYNEQFF.

This clonotype was seen more than once but under ten times. The chain combines TRBV7-3 with TRBJ2-7; D uncertain. The germline V and J ends were trimmed by 4 bases and 5 bases, with 15 bases remaining between them. The length of the CDR3 is 14 residues. Germline V lookup: CDR1 SGHTA, CDR2 FQGTGA. CDR3 DNA sequence: TGTGCCAGCAGCTCCACCGGGCCCGGCGACGAGCAGTACTTC. Amino acid sequence: CASSSTGPGDEQYF.

The chain employs TRBV4-1 and TRBJ2-2; D perhaps matches TRBD1 (5 bases). The V gene lost 1 base and the J gene lost 1 base, with 10 bases spanning the gap. Germline CDR1 reads MGHRA; CDR2 reads YSYEKL. The CDR3 runs to 16 residues. CDR3 loop: CASSQVGQLNTGELFF. The CDR3, as DNA: TGCGCCAGCAGCCAAGTGGGGCAGCTGAACACCGGGGAGCTGTTTTTT.

The chain is built from TRBV27 and TRBJ1-5, with D possibly being TRBD1 (5 bases). V was cut by 8 bases and J by 2 bases, with 13 bases left in between. The length of the CDR3 is 14 residues. Germline-derived CDR1 and CDR2 are MNHEY and SMNVEV (reference sequence). CDR3: CASSDSYGNQPQHF. For the CDR3, the DNA is TGTGCCAGCTCCGACAGTTATGGCAATCAGCCCCAGCATTTT.

The V gene is TRBV27, the J gene TRBJ2-3; D remains ambiguous. This CDR3 region has 12 residues. Germline CDR1 and CDR2: MNHEY and SMNVEV (reference sequence). V shed 3 bases and J shed 4 bases, with 5 bases lying between them. The CDR3 spells CASSFSPDTQYF. In DNA form, the CDR3 reads TGTGCCAGCAGTTTTAGCCCAGATACGCAGTATTTT.

The genes are TRBV27 and TRBJ2-7; 8 nucleotides match TRBD1. Germline-derived CDR1 and CDR2 are MNHEY and SMNVEV (reference sequence). V lost 3 bases and J lost 5; bases outside the gene matches: 12. The CDR3 length is 16 residues. CDR3 coding DNA: TGTGCCAGCAGTTTTGGCCCCGGACAGGGCTTCCACGAGCAGTACTTC. It is translated as CASSFGPGQGFHEQYF.

The chain links TRBV27 to TRBJ2-3, with D possibly being TRBD2 (7 bases). The CDR3 extends over 18 amino acids. The V and J ends lost 5 bases and 5 bases respectively, with 26 bases between them. CDR1 and CDR2 from the germline V gene are MNHEY and SMNVEV (reference sequence). This chain's CDR3 is CASSRLGGGAIFLDTQYF. The CDR3, as DNA: TGTGCCAGCAGTCGTCTAGGTGGGGGGGCAATATTCCTAGATACGCAGTATTTT.

This clonotype was seen once. CDR3 coding DNA: TGTGCCAGCAGTTTAATACAGTGGACAGGGGGCTCGTATGGCTACACCTTC. Protein: CASSLIQWTGGSYGYTF. The J gene is TRBJ1-2, the V gene TRBV12-3 or TRBV12-4; 11 bases match TRBD1. This CDR3 region has 17 residues. With 2 bases clipped from V and 5 bases from J, the junction kept 10 bases outside the gene matches.

V gene TRBV9 combines with J gene TRBJ2-3; 7 bases are a match to TRBD2. With V trimmed by 1 base and J by 2 bases, 1 base remained unmatched. Germline V gene lookup returns CDR1 SGDLS and CDR2 YYNGEE. The CDR3 length is 14 residues. Written as DNA, the CDR3 is TGTGCCAGCAGCGTAACTAGCGCCACAGATACGCAGTATTTT. Its translation: CASSVTSATDTQYF.

The J gene is TRBJ2-3, the V gene TRBV28; the D is unclear. The V gene's germline CDR1 is MDHEN and CDR2 SYDVKM. The length of the CDR3 is 13 residues. Trimming took 2 bases from V and 4 from J, leaving 7 bases between them. The CDR3 region is CASSLSEADTQYF. The CDR3 DNA follows: TGTGCCAGCAGTTTAAGCGAGGCAGATACGCAGTATTTT.

The CDR3 DNA reads as TGTGCCAGCAGCGGCCCGACAGGGGCACCAGCCAAAAACATTCAGTACTTC. Translation: CASSGPTGAPAKNIQYF. V is TRBV3-1 and J is TRBJ2-4; 8 bases agree with TRBD1. The CDR3 runs 17 residues. The trim removed 5 bases at V and 0 bases at J, leaving 9 bases unmatched. From germline, CDR1 is LGHDT and CDR2 YNNKEL (reference sequence).

The chain is built from TRBV5-5 and TRBJ1-5, with TRBD1 identical over 10 bases. The CDR3 is 16 amino acids. J gave up 2 bases and V 4 bases, and 6 bases lay outside the gene matches. CDR1 is SGHKS and CDR2 is YYEKEE in the germline V gene (reference sequence). In nucleotides, the CDR3 is TGTGCCAGCAGCCCGGACAGGGGGAACGGCAATCAGCCCCAGCATTTT. Protein: CASSPDRGNGNQPQHF.

CDR3 bases: TGCAGTGCTAGAGATCCGGACGGTTACAATGAGCAGTTCTTC. This encodes CSARDPDGYNEQFF. V usage is TRBV20-1 and J usage is TRBJ2-1; no clear D gene. This CDR3 has 14 amino acids. The V end lost 0 bases, the J end lost 4 bases, and 10 bases lay between the germline ends. Germline CDR1 DFQATT, CDR2 SNEGSKA (reference sequence).

The table lists this clonotype with a count of one. CDR3 nucleotide sequence: TGTGCCAGCAGCCCCACCCACATTGACAGGGAGAACACTGAAGCTTTCTTT. Its translation is CASSPTHIDRENTEAFF. This sequence joins TRBV5-5 and TRBJ1-1; TRBD1 aligns across 7 bases. The CDR3 consists of 17 residues. V was pared by 4 bases and J by 1 base, with 13 bases of the junction left unmatched. Germline-derived CDR1 and CDR2 are SGHKS and YYEKEE (reference sequence).